Sequencing of this TCR beta chain was carried out in a study of T cells in Graves' hyperthyroidism and ophthalmopathy. Study-wide context: Staff took peripheral blood when the initial diagnosis was made, before any treatment began. Whole-study results and caveats: Among thyroid clonotypes expanded above 0.001, most also appeared in blood. Using 13 V-J features, a model discriminated ophthalmopathy from stable hyperthyroidism.

This clonotype was detected many times. Its antigen remains unidentified. Uncontrolled infection, other autoimmune disease, pregnancy or lactation led to exclusion. The CDR3 runs to 16 residues. In germline, CDR1 is LGHDT, CDR2 YNNKEL (reference sequence). V shed 7 bases and J shed 0 bases, with 16 bases lying between them. TCR beta CDR3 region amplification was performed from RNA transcripts. With the HTBI primer set, the TCR CDR3 went through a first round of RT-PCR. TCRdb analysed the multiplex PCR reads with MiXCR anew, one entry per CDR3 protein. The sample includes 300,000 to 350,000 distinct CDR3 sequences, around a sixth of them seen just once.

The sequence was collected from a woman aged 40 to 49 with Graves' ophthalmopathy. The specimen sequenced was blood. The J gene is TRBJ1-3, the V gene TRBV3-1; tentative D call: TRBD1 (6 bases). The CDR3 nucleotides read TGTGCCAGCATTCAACCCGGACAGTTCTCTGGAAACACCATATATTTT. Its protein product is CASIQPGQFSGNTIYF.